This T cell receptor (beta chain) is drawn from a study of control samples from healthy donors and cancer patients. The repertoire was sequenced with immunoSEQ multiplex PCR; TCRdb's copy has only in-frame clones and lacks some. Of roughly 30,000 clones in the sample, about 93% were seen once. The ends were cut back, 5 bases at V and 2 bases at J, with 13 bases in the middle. The CDR3 covers 15 residues. Germline CDR1 reads SEHNR; CDR2 reads FQNEAQ (reference sequence). The chain employs TRBV7-9 and TRBJ1-5, with unresolved D. The specimen was PBMCs. The sequence came from a man aged 35-49 years with colorectal cancer. CDR3 nucleotide sequence: TGTGCCAGCAGCCCCGACACCATGGGCAATCAGCCCCAGCATTTT. It specifies CASSPDTMGNQPQHF.